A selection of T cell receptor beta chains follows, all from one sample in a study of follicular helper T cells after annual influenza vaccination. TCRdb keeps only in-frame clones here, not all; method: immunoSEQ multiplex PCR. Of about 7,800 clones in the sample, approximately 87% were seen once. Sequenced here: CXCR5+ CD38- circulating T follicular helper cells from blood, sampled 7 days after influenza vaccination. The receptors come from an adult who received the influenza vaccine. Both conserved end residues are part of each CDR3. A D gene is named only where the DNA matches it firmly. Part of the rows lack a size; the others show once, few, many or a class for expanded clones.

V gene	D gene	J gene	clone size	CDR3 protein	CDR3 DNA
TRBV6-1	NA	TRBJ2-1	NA	CASRTGISNNEQFF	TGTGCCAGCAGGACCGGGATCTCTAACAATGAGCAGTTCTTC
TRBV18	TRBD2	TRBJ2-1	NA	CASSPPQRGSYNEQFF	TGTGCCAGCTCACCACCACAGCGGGGCTCCTACAATGAGCAGTTCTTC
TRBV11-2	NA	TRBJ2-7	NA	CASSSQGGLEQYF	TGTGCCAGCAGCTCTCAGGGGGGGCTCGAGCAGTACTTC
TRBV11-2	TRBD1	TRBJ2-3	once	CASSPNRDRATDTQYF	TGTGCCAGCAGCCCCAACCGGGACAGGGCGACAGATACGCAGTATTTT
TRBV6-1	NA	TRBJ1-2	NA	CASSEFKEGGFYGYTF	TGTGCCAGCAGTGAATTTAAGGAAGGGGGTTTCTATGGCTACACCTTC
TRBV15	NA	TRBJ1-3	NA	CATSRATGSGNTIYF	TGTGCCACCAGCAGAGCGACAGGCTCTGGAAACACCATATATTTT
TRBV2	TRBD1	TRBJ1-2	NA	CASSADRDLYGYTF	TGTGCCAGCAGTGCGGACAGGGACTTATATGGCTACACCTTC
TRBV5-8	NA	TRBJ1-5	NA	CASSRGLAANQPQHF	TGTGCCAGCAGCCGAGGGTTAGCAGCTAATCAGCCCCAGCATTTT
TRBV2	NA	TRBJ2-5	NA	CASTGLRETQYF	TGTGCCAGCACGGGACTTAGGGAGACCCAGTACTTC
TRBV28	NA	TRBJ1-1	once	CASSLIRARSMDTEAFF	TGTGCCAGCAGTTTGATCCGTGCGCGGTCTATGGACACTGAAGCTTTCTTT
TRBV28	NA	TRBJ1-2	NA	CASSTTGGDYGYTF	TGTGCCAGCAGTACCACGGGGGGCGACTATGGCTACACCTTC
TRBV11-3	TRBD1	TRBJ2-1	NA	CASSSDRGPQFF	TGTGCCAGCAGCTCTGACAGGGGGCCTCAGTTCTTC
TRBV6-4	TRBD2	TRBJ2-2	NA	CASRSQGLDHTGELFF	TGTGCCAGCAGAAGCCAAGGACTAGATCACACCGGGGAGCTGTTTTTT
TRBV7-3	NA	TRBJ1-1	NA	CASSLQGSTEAFF	TGTGCCAGCAGCTTACAGGGGAGCACTGAAGCTTTCTTT
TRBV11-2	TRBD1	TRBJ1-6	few	CASSPTGDYSPLHF	TGTGCCAGCAGTCCTACAGGGGATTATTCACCCCTCCACTTT
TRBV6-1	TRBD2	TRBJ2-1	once	CASRGGGSHEQFF	TGTGCCAGCAGAGGCGGGGGGAGCCATGAGCAGTTCTTC
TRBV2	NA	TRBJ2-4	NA	CASSEALSINIQYF	TGTGCCAGCAGTGAGGCCCTCAGCATAAACATTCAGTACTTC
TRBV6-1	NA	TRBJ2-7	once	CASSEPSGTARVQYF	TGTGCCAGCAGTGAACCTAGTGGTACTGCCCGGGTCCAGTACTTC
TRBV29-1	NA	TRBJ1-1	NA	CSVAKVIRYTEAFF	TGCAGCGTTGCCAAGGTTATAAGGTACACTGAAGCTTTCTTT
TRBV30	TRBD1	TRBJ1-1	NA	CAWTFTRDRGPLNTEAFF	TGTGCCTGGACCTTTACTCGGGACAGGGGGCCTCTCAACACTGAAGCTTTCTTT
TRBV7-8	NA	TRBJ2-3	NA	CASSLDLDTQYF	TGTGCCAGCAGCTTAGATCTAGATACGCAGTATTTT
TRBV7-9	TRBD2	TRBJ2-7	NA	CASSLERGAHEQYF	TGTGCCAGCAGCTTAGAGCGGGGGGCCCACGAGCAGTACTTC
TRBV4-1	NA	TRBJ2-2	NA	CASSQNPQATTGELFF	TGCGCCAGCAGCCAAAATCCACAGGCGACAACCGGGGAGCTGTTTTTT
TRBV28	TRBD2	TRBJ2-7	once	CASSLKGGGGEYF	TGTGCCAGCAGTTTAAAAGGAGGTGGGGGGGAGTACTTC
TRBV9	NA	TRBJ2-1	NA	CASSVQGAGAQFF	TGTGCCAGCAGCGTCCAAGGGGCTGGTGCGCAGTTCTTC
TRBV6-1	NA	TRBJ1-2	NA	CASSDDSTHTF	TGTGCCAGCAGTGATGACTCGACTCACACCTTC
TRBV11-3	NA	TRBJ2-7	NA	CASSRRGAEEQYF	TGTGCCAGCAGCCGCCGTGGGGCCGAAGAGCAGTACTTC
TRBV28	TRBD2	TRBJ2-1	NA	CASSRKRGTYNEQFF	TGTGCCAGCAGCCGTAAGCGGGGAACCTACAATGAGCAGTTCTTC
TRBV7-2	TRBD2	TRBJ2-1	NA	CASSTGTSVNEQFF	TGTGCCAGCAGTACCGGGACTAGCGTGAATGAGCAGTTCTTC
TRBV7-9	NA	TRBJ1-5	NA	CASSLSDFNQPQHF	TGTGCCAGCAGCCTCTCGGATTTCAATCAGCCCCAGCATTTT
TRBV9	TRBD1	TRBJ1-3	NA	CASSTRQGTDENTIYF	TGTGCCAGCAGCACCAGACAGGGGACGGATGAAAACACCATATATTTT
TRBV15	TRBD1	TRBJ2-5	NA	CATSRDVTGVETQYF	TGTGCCACCAGCAGAGACGTTACAGGGGTCGAGACCCAGTACTTC
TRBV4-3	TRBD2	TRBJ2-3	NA	CASSQGGTSGATDTQYF	TGCGCCAGCAGCCAAGGTGGGACTAGCGGGGCGACAGATACGCAGTATTTT
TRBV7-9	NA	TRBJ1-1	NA	CASSNRDGSNTEAFF	TGTGCCAGCAGCAACCGGGACGGCTCGAACACTGAAGCTTTCTTT
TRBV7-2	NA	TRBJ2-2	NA	CASSRDFNTGELFF	TGTGCCAGCAGCAGGGACTTTAACACCGGGGAGCTGTTTTTT
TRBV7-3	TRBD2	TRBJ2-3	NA	CASSSSGVSTDTQYF	TGTGCCAGCAGCTCTAGCGGGGTTAGCACAGATACGCAGTATTTT
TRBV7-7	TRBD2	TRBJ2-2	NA	CASSPKRGNTGELFF	TGTGCCAGCAGCCCTAAGCGGGGGAACACCGGGGAGCTGTTTTTT
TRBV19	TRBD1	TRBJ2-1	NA	CASSFHDGQGYNEQFF	TGTGCCAGTAGCTTTCATGACGGACAGGGCTACAATGAGCAGTTCTTC
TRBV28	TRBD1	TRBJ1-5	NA	CASRGQGGYSNQPQHF	TGTGCCAGCAGGGGACAGGGCGGCTATAGCAATCAGCCCCAGCATTTT
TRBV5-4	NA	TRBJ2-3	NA	CASSSRAGTDTQYF	TGTGCCAGCAGCTCGCGAGCGGGTACAGATACGCAGTATTTT
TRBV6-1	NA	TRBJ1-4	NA	CASSEEVIVGYEKLFF	TGTGCCAGCAGTGAAGAAGTTATTGTGGGTTATGAAAAACTGTTTTTT
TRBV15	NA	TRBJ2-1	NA	CATNTGLNEQFF	TGTGCCACCAATACAGGGTTGAATGAGCAGTTCTTC
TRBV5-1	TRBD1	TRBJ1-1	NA	CASSRGQDTEAFF	TGCGCCAGCAGCAGGGGACAGGACACTGAAGCTTTCTTT
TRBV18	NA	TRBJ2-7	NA	CASSLGYEQYF	TGTGCCAGCTCACTCGGCTACGAGCAGTACTTC
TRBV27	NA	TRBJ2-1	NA	CASSLAQNSRGASRSEQFF	TGTGCCAGCAGTTTAGCCCAAAACTCCAGGGGGGCAAGTCGGAGTGAGCAGTTCTTC
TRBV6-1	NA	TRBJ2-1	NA	CASTYPLANEQFF	TGTGCCAGCACCTATCCATTGGCGAATGAGCAGTTCTTC
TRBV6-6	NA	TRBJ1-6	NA	CASSSDISNSPLHF	TGTGCCAGCAGTTCGGACATCTCCAATTCACCCCTCCACTTT
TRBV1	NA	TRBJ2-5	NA	CTSSHPWPGGPRETQYF	TGCACCAGCAGCCATCCCTGGCCAGGGGGGCCCCGAGAGACCCAGTACTTC
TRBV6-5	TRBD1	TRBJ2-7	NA	CASSPPGQGAYEQYF	TGTGCCAGCAGTCCCCCGGGACAGGGGGCCTACGAGCAGTACTTC
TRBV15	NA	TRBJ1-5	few	CATSREVTRPQHF	TGTGCCACCAGCAGAGAGGTCACCCGGCCCCAGCATTTT
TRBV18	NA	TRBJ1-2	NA	CASSQGENYGYTF	TGTGCCAGCTCCCAAGGGGAGAACTATGGCTACACCTTC
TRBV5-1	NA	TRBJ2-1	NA	CASRYSGNEQFF	TGCGCCAGCAGATATAGCGGTAATGAGCAGTTCTTC
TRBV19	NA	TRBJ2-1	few	CASSKGGEDEQFF	TGTGCCAGTAGTAAGGGTGGGGAGGATGAGCAGTTCTTC
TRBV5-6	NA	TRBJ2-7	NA	CASSYRTGFYEQYF	TGTGCCAGCAGCTACCGGACGGGTTTCTACGAGCAGTACTTC